This TCR beta chain derives from a study of blood T cell repertoires in COVID-19. For the study at large: Sample material is recorded as cDNA or gDNA derived from T cells, B-cell-depleted T cells, or PBMCs.

Those enrolled, adults aged roughly 18 to 89 years, came from about two dozen US areas. Recovered status in Cohort 3 required two negative PCRs, clearance, or symptom resolution. This CDR3 has 15 residues. Looked up from germline, CDR1 is MDHEN and CDR2 is SYDVKM. The V and J ends lost 3 bases and 8 bases, in that order; junction bases with no gene match: 10. Original processing methods: How many nucleated cells were present was estimated from reference gene primer amplification. This table comes from immunoSEQ multiplex PCR, and its TCRdb copy is limited to in-frame clones, with some not included. The V and J calls and clone size are taken from that table; D and trimming were inferred from the DNA. The sample lists 350,000 to 400,000 clones, about nine tenths occurring once.

This clonotype was sampled from a woman aged 25 to 45 who had recovered from COVID-19. This chain joins TRBV28 and TRBJ2-1; 7 bases fit TRBD2. Sample: PBMCs or T cells enriched from blood (not recorded which). In nucleotides, the CDR3 is TGTGCCAGCAGTTTTGGCGGGAGTAACCTCGATGAGCAGTTCTTC. This translates into CASSFGGSNLDEQFF.